This T cell receptor (beta chain) was profiled in a study of post-analysis software for immune sequencing data. Note on this clonotype: The target antigen is unknown.

Libraries were made from TCR beta cDNA, and they carried unique molecular identifiers. One entry per CDR3 protein, called by TCRdb with MiXCR from the PCR reads. This table has about 820,000 distinct CDR3 sequences, roughly 58% appearing once. Study outcomes and limitations: Normalized Chao1 diversity in multiple sclerosis patients fell significantly below that of controls. In patients, about five TRBV segments were more frequent than in controls, with TRBV5-6, TRBV5-1 and TRBV20-1 among them.

Germline V gene data show CDR1 as SQVTM and CDR2 as ANQGSEA. The V end was cut by 3 bases, the J end by 3 bases, with 12 bases between. The CDR3 is made up of 13 amino acids. V and J are TRBV29-1 and TRBJ2-7, with a weak D call TRBD1 (6 bases). The receptor was derived from a girl aged 5 to 17 with multiple sclerosis. Sequencing was done on a sample of blood. The CDR3 sequence is CSVDGDTFYEQYF. The CDR3 bases are TGCAGCGTTGATGGGGACACCTTCTACGAGCAGTACTTC.